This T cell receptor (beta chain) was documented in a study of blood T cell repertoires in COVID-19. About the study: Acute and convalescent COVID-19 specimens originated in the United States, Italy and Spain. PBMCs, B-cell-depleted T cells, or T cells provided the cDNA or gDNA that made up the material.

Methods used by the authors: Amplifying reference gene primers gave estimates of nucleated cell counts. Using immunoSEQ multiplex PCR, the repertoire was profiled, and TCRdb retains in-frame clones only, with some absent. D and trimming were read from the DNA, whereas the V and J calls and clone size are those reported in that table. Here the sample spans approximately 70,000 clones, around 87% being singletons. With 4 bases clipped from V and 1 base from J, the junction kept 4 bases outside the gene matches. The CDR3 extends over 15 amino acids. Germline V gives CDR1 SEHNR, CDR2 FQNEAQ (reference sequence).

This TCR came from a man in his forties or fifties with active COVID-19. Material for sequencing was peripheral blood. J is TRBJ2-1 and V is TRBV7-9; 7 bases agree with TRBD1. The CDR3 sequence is CASSSGQVSYNEQFF. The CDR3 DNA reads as TGTGCCAGCAGCTCTGGACAGGTGTCCTACAATGAGCAGTTCTTC.